Below, 27 T cell receptor beta chains from the same sample are listed, as sequenced in a study of blood T cell repertoires in COVID-19. Only in-frame clones appear in the TCRdb table, and some are missing; sequencing was by immunoSEQ multiplex PCR. The profile shows roughly 220,000 clones, around four fifths of them singletons. The sequencing sample was made of PBMCs or T cells enriched from blood (not recorded which). The receptors were sampled from a man aged 40-55 years who had recovered from COVID-19.

V is TRBV29-1 and J is TRBJ1-4, with D possibly matching TRBD1 (5 bases). Trimming cost V 4 bases and J 8 bases, with 11 bases left between them. The CDR3 consists of 12 residues. Germline V gives CDR1 SQVTM, CDR2 ANQGSEA. The CDR3 nucleotides are TGCAGCGTTGCTCAGGGTTGGGAAAAACTGTTTTTT. As protein: CSVAQGWEKLFF.

The gene calls are TRBV6-4 and TRBJ1-4, with 9 nucleotides matching TRBD1. This CDR3 region has 14 residues. CDR1 is MRHNA and CDR2 is SNTAGT in the germline V gene. Losses at the gene ends were 4 bases for V and 8 bases for J; bases not matched to a gene: 5. CDR3: CASSGDRVWEKLFF. CDR3 DNA: TGTGCCAGCAGTGGGGACAGGGTGTGGGAAAAACTGTTTTTT.

In this sample, this clone turned up once. This chain links TRBV18 with TRBJ2-2; 7 positions agree with TRBD2. The CDR3 contains 15 residues. Per germline, CDR1 KGHSH and CDR2 LQKENI. With V trimmed by 6 bases and J by 1 base, 5 bases remained unmatched. The CDR3 sequence: CASSLPGGNTGELFF. The DNA of the CDR3 is TGTGCCAGCTCCCTCCCGGGGGGGAACACCGGGGAGCTGTTTTTT.

The chain uses TRBV5-5 and TRBJ1-1, with D unresolved. Germline-derived CDR1 and CDR2 are SGHKS and YYEKEE (reference sequence). Trimming left V 0 bases short and J 1 base short, with 10 bases between. The CDR3 covers 15 residues. The CDR3, as DNA: TGTGCCAGCAGCTTGGTTGGCGGATGGAACACTGAAGCTTTCTTT. As protein: CASSLVGGWNTEAFF.

There are a few counts of this clone. This chain uses TRBV7-9 with TRBJ2-2, with D possibly matching TRBD1 (5 bases). Germline V CDR1 and CDR2: SEHNR, FQNEAQ (reference sequence). Trimming pared 1 base from V and 3 bases from J, leaving 9 bases between. The CDR3 has 15 amino acids. CDR3: CASSLGVGDTGELFF. CDR3 nucleotide sequence: TGTGCCAGCAGCTTAGGTGTAGGGGACACCGGGGAGCTGTTTTTT.

The chain employs TRBV5-1 and TRBJ2-6; D is undetermined. V gave up 7 bases and J gave up 0 bases, with 11 bases separating them. Germline loops: CDR1 SGHRS, CDR2 YFSETQ. The CDR3 runs 15 residues. Here the CDR3 DNA reads TGCGCCAGCGGTGTTGGCCGCTCTGGGGCCAACGTCCTGACTTTC. Translation gives CASGVGRSGANVLTF.

CDR3 DNA sequence: TGTGCCAGCGGTTATGACAGGGCGCGAGCTTTCTTT. Encoded protein: CASGYDRARAFF. The V and J genes are TRBV12-3 or TRBV12-4 and TRBJ1-1; 7 nucleotides line up with TRBD1. The V gene end was trimmed by 8 bases and the J gene end by 10 bases; junction bases not matched to a gene: 10. The CDR3 has 12 residues.

The chain links TRBV28 to TRBJ1-5; D might be TRBD1 (5 bases). CDR3 length: 13 amino acids. Trimming removed 7 bases from V and 7 bases from J, with 14 bases in between. CDR1 MDHEN and CDR2 SYDVKM come from the germline V gene. CDR3 bases: TGTGCCAGCAATTGGGGCGTGAACCAGCCCCAGCATTTT. Protein sequence: CASNWGVNQPQHF.

The V gene is TRBV6-5, the J gene TRBJ2-7; no clear D. The germline V and J ends were trimmed by 2 bases and 7 bases, with 15 bases remaining between them. Looked up from germline, CDR1 is MNHEY and CDR2 is SVGAGI. The CDR3 totals 14 residues. The CDR3 DNA reads TGTGCCAGCAGTTACCCTCCCTCCTTGAGGGAGCAGTACTTC. Translated, it gives CASSYPPSLREQYF.

This chain links TRBV6-1 with TRBJ1-1; D is perhaps TRBD1 (5 bases). Germline V gene data show CDR1 as MNHNS and CDR2 as SASEGT. The length of the CDR3 is 16 residues. With 2 bases removed from V and 5 bases from J, the gap between germline ends came to 18 bases. The CDR3 reads CASSEWGGQGGTEAFF. DNA of the CDR3: TGTGCCAGCAGTGAATGGGGCGGGCAGGGAGGGACTGAAGCTTTCTTT.

This chain joins TRBV6-5 and TRBJ2-4; D perhaps matches TRBD2 (5 bases). The V end was cut by 6 bases, the J end by 0 bases, with 9 bases between. The CDR3 length is 14 residues. Germline CDR1 and CDR2: MNHEY and SVGAGI. The CDR3 DNA sequence: TGTGCCAGCAGGCCCGGAGGAGCCAAAAACATTCAGTACTTC. Protein sequence: CASRPGGAKNIQYF.

The V gene is TRBV7-2, the J gene TRBJ1-2; 7 bases fit TRBD1. The germline CDR1 and CDR2 sequences are SGHTA and FQGNSA. CDR3 length: 15 amino acids. V lost 1 base and J lost 6; bases outside the gene matches: 8. The chain's CDR3 is CASSLVLGQGDGYTF. DNA for the CDR3: TGTGCCAGCAGCTTAGTGTTAGGGCAGGGGGATGGCTACACCTTC.

The gene calls are TRBV2 and TRBJ2-6; 8 bases match TRBD2. Trimming took 4 bases from V and 2 from J; bases not matched to a gene: 1. Germline assignment: CDR1 SNHLY and CDR2 FYNNEI. This CDR3 has 15 amino acids. The CDR3 nucleotides are TGTGCCAGCAGTGTCGGGGGGGCTGGGGCCAACGTCCTGACTTTC. This sequence encodes CASSVGGAGANVLTF.

This chain connects TRBV5-4 to TRBJ1-4; the D is unclear. Per the germline V gene, CDR1 is SGHNT and CDR2 is YYREEE (reference sequence). The CDR3 is 14 amino acids. Trimming took 3 bases from V and 3 from J, leaving 9 bases between them. CDR3 coding DNA: TGTGCCAGCAGCTCGGCAGGCCCTAATGAAAAACTGTTTTTT. Translation: CASSSAGPNEKLFF.

The CDR3 DNA is TGCGCCAGCAGTCAAACGTTCAGGGGGATTTCCAATCAGCCCCAGCATTTT. Encoded protein: CASSQTFRGISNQPQHF. The rearrangement uses TRBV23-1 and TRBJ1-5, with 7 positions matching TRBD1. TRBV23-1 carries the ORF label, with uncertain function. There are 17 residues in the CDR3. V was pared by 2 bases and J by 3 bases, with 10 bases of the junction left unmatched.

J is TRBJ1-2 and V is TRBV20-1; perhaps TRBD1 as D (6 bases). Germline V CDR1 and CDR2: DFQATT, SNEGSKA (reference sequence). The CDR3 is 12 residues long. The V and J ends lost 3 bases and 8 bases respectively, with 13 bases between them. CDR3 nucleotide sequence: TGCAGTGCTAGTGGCGGGGGGCAGGGCTACACCTTC. It specifies CSASGGGQGYTF.

This clone showed up just once. The chain has TRBV27 and TRBJ2-3; 7 bases line up with TRBD2. CDR3 size: 13 residues. Germline CDR1 and CDR2: MNHEY and SMNVEV (reference sequence). Germline trimming cut 5 bases from V and 3 bases from J; bases unmatched to any gene: 2. This CDR3 is CASSAGGTDTQYF. CDR3 in DNA: TGTGCCAGCAGTGCCGGGGGGACAGATACGCAGTATTTT.

The chain joins TRBV7-6 to TRBJ2-5; D is ambiguous. The CDR3 is 14 amino acids. Looked up from germline, CDR1 is SGHVS and CDR2 is FNYEAQ. The germline V and J ends were trimmed by 5 bases and 1 base, with 11 bases remaining between them. CDR3 bases: TGTGCCAGCAGCGCCGCCGGTGCCCAAGAGACCCAGTACTTC. It is translated as CASSAAGAQETQYF.

The chain is built from TRBV5-1 and TRBJ1-2; D ambiguous. Trimming stripped 0 bases from V and 3 bases from J, with 12 bases between. Per germline, CDR1 SGHRS and CDR2 YFSETQ. The CDR3 consists of 15 residues. Here the CDR3 reads CASSLAGEGHYGYTF. CDR3 nucleotides: TGCGCCAGCAGCTTGGCCGGGGAGGGTCACTATGGCTACACCTTC.

This clone has a handful of counts. This rearrangement joins TRBV5-4 to TRBJ2-2; no definite D call. V was trimmed by 0 bases and J by 1 base, leaving 4 bases between them. Germline CDR1 is SGHNT and CDR2 is YYREEE (reference sequence). This CDR3 is built from 14 residues. The CDR3 here is CASSLGLNTGELFF. The DNA of the CDR3 is TGTGCCAGCAGCTTGGGGCTGAACACCGGGGAGCTGTTTTTT. The variable domain in full, with the rest retrieved from reference TRBV5-4 and TRBJ2-2, is ETGVTQSPTHLIKTRGQQVTLRCSSQSGHNTVSWYQQALGQGPQFIFQYYREEENGRGNFPPRFSGLQFPNYSSELNVNALELDDSALYLCASSLGLNTGELFFGEGSRLTVL.

The gene calls are TRBV5-1 and TRBJ2-3; 8 nucleotides agree with TRBD2. The V gene's germline CDR1 is SGHRS and CDR2 YFSETQ. This CDR3 has 15 residues. V lost 0 bases to trimming and J lost 4 bases; unmatched junction nucleotides: 4. Written as DNA, the CDR3 is TGCGCCAGCAGCTTGGGTCCTAGCGGGTCAGATACGCAGTATTTT. Translation: CASSLGPSGSDTQYF. Looking up the rest from reference TRBV5-1 and TRBJ2-3 gives the full variable domain: KAGVTQTPRYLIKTRGQQVTLSCSPISGHRSVSWYQQTPGQGLQFLFEYFSETQRNKGNFPGRFSGRQFSNSRSEMNVSTLELGDSALYLCASSLGPSGSDTQYFGPGTRLTVL.

CDR3 amino acids: CASSETDQPQHF. CDR3 DNA sequence: TGTGCCAGCAGTGAGACAGATCAGCCCCAGCATTTT. The genes are TRBV6-2 or TRBV6-3 and TRBJ1-5; a possible D gene is TRBD1 (5 bases). The CDR3 is 12 residues long. Germline CDR1 reads MNHEY; CDR2 reads SVGEGT. V was pared by 5 bases and J by 5 bases, with 7 bases between.

The chain has TRBV25-1 and TRBJ1-1; possibly TRBD1 for D (5 bases). V dropped 5 bases and J dropped 4 bases, with 11 bases sitting between them. Germline CDR1 MGHDK, CDR2 SYGVNS. There are 13 residues in the CDR3. CDR3 protein: CASSRGAGTEAFF. The CDR3 nucleotides read TGTGCCAGCAGTCGCGGGGCGGGCACTGAAGCTTTCTTT.

This clone was seen once. The CDR3 is CASRFQGGQETQYF. Here the CDR3 DNA reads TGTGCCAGCAGATTCCAGGGAGGCCAAGAGACCCAGTACTTC. The V and J genes are TRBV6-5 and TRBJ2-5; a weak D match, TRBD2 (6 bases). Trimming removed 6 bases at V and 1 base at J, with 12 bases between. CDR3 size: 14 residues. In germline, CDR1 is MNHEY, CDR2 SVGAGI.

The chain couples TRBV5-1 to TRBJ1-1; 7 bases agree with TRBD1. The germline gives CDR1 SGHRS, CDR2 YFSETQ. The CDR3 loop spans 17 amino acids. The junction had 19 bases not matched to a gene; V was cut back by 0 bases and J by 11 bases. The CDR3 loop reads CASSLENRGRGSGGAFF. The CDR3 DNA is TGCGCCAGCAGCTTGGAAAACAGGGGAAGGGGTTCTGGCGGCGCTTTCTTT.

This sequence joins TRBV20-1 and TRBJ2-7; D may be TRBD1 (5 bases). Germline V CDR1 and CDR2: DFQATT, SNEGSKA (reference sequence). The V gene lost 6 bases and the J gene lost 8 bases, with 11 bases spanning the gap. CDR3 length equals 10 residues. CDR3 DNA sequence: TGCAGTGCCCAGGGTGGTAAGCAGTACTTC. Translation gives CSAQGGKQYF.

The chain uses TRBV21-1 and TRBJ1-5. TRBV21-1 is designated a pseudogene. The CDR3 has 13 amino acids. The CDR3 DNA sequence: TGTGCCAGCAGCAAATTACGGGGGCAGCCCCAGCATTTT. This gives the protein CASSKLRGQPQHF.